The sequence of this T cell receptor (beta chain) was determined in a study of cytomegalovirus exposure and HLA in healthy donors. As for this clone: Its antigen remains unknown.

V lost 11 bases, J lost 3 bases, and 10 bases stayed unmatched. Germline V gives CDR1 MNHNS, CDR2 SASEGT. This CDR3 is 15 amino acids long. Regarding the study as a whole: A link between a missense DCLRE1C variant and TCR beta V- and J-gene trimming emerged from a later analysis. In vitro work confirmed that three CMV-associated chains recognize CMV antigens. CMV serostatus alone was available as immune exposure information. Researchers left out some V segments, among them TRBV6-2 and TRBV6-3, as indistinguishable.

Vbeta (60) and Jbeta (13) primers were used in the PCR. TCRdb's table, derived via immunoSEQ multiplex PCR, lists solely in-frame clones and lacks some. Counted here are 100,000 to 150,000 clones, 65% to 80% occurring once; the ten biggest clones make up approximately 1.8%. The receptor's source is a woman between 40 and 55 years old in good health and CMV-seronegative. The sequenced sample consisted of PBMCs. The chain employs TRBV6-1 and TRBJ2-2; the match to TRBD1 covers 9 bases. The CDR3: CAVRRQGVDTGELFF. DNA of the CDR3: TGTGCCGTCCGTCGACAGGGGGTTGACACCGGGGAGCTGTTTTTT.